One sample yielded the 10 T cell receptor beta chains listed below, sequenced in a study of blood T cell repertoires in COVID-19. The assay was immunoSEQ multiplex PCR, and TCRdb's table has in-frame clones only and misses some. This table holds around 130,000 clones, more than 80% found once. The sequenced sample consisted of peripheral blood. These receptors were obtained from a woman aged 55 to 70 with acute or convalescent COVID-19.

The chain carries TRBV5-1 and TRBJ1-2; the D gene is possibly TRBD1 (6 bases). CDR1 is SGHRS and CDR2 is YFSETQ in the germline V gene. The CDR3 is made up of 15 amino acids. The ends were cut back, 7 bases at V and 6 bases at J, with 22 bases in the middle. The CDR3, as DNA: TGCGCCAGCCGACAGGAACCCAACCCTATCAATGGCTACACCTTC. Its protein product is CASRQEPNPINGYTF.

Worth noting for this clone: A junction boundary mismatches the germline segment, possibly from a read error. This chain joins TRBV30 and TRBJ1-3; D is undetermined. Per germline, CDR1 GTSNPN and CDR2 SVGIG (reference sequence). The CDR3 length is 11 residues. CDR3 sequence: CAWVDQFRGRF. The CDR3 DNA reads as TGTGCCTGGGTAGACCAGTTCCGAGGCCGGTTT.

CDR3 nucleotide sequence: TGCGCCAGCAGCTTGGCTCCGGCCGGACAGGCGGAGACCCAGTACTTC. Translating gives CASSLAPAGQAETQYF. This chain joins TRBV5-1 and TRBJ2-5; 7 nucleotides match TRBD1. The junction had 10 bases not matched to a gene; V was cut back by 0 bases and J by 5 bases. The CDR3 runs to 16 residues. Germline CDR1 SGHRS, CDR2 YFSETQ.

This chain links TRBV5-1 with TRBJ1-5; 8 nucleotides align to TRBD1. The CDR3 length is 15 residues. CDR1 is SGHRS and CDR2 is YFSETQ in the germline V gene. Germline trimming cut 1 base from V and 4 bases from J; bases unmatched to any gene: 4. CDR3 in DNA: TGCGCCAGCAGCTTGCAGGGGGCGGGGAATCAGCCCCAGCATTTT. This translates into CASSLQGAGNQPQHF.

This clone was observed a single time. This chain uses TRBV7-9 with TRBJ2-7, with 12 bases that match TRBD1. Germline V gives CDR1 SEHNR, CDR2 FQNEAQ (reference sequence). V lost 7 bases and J lost 4; bases outside the gene matches: 5. The CDR3 extends over 14 amino acids. CDR3 coding DNA: TGTGCCAGCAAGGGACAGGGGGCTGATTACGAGCAGTACTTC. Protein product: CASKGQGADYEQYF.

This chain connects TRBV30 to TRBJ1-5; perhaps TRBD1 as D (5 bases). Trimming stripped 3 bases from V and 6 bases from J, with 12 bases between. The CDR3 contains 13 residues. Germline V CDR1 and CDR2: GTSNPN, SVGIG (reference sequence). The DNA of the CDR3 is TGTGCCTGGAGGGCGGGACGCGGTCAGCCCCAGCATTTT. As protein: CAWRAGRGQPQHF.

This clone was seen many times. This rearrangement joins TRBV19 to TRBJ1-5, with D possibly being TRBD1 (5 bases). This CDR3 region has 14 residues. The V gene lost 4 bases and the J gene lost 7 bases, with 14 bases spanning the gap. Germline values: CDR1 LNHDA, CDR2 SQIVND (reference sequence). As DNA, the CDR3 is TGTGCCAGTAGTACTACAGGCTCCAGGCAGCCCCAGCATTTT. This gives the protein CASSTTGSRQPQHF.

CDR3 protein: CASSLGFDNEKLFF. CDR3 sequence (DNA): TGTGCCAGCAGTTTGGGCTTCGATAATGAAAAACTGTTTTTT. The chain is built from TRBV3-1 (or the pseudogene TRBV3-2) and TRBJ1-4; D not certain. CDR1 is LGHDT, CDR2 YNNKEL, per germline (reference sequence). The CDR3 extends over 14 amino acids. V lost 6 bases to trimming and J lost 4 bases, with 12 bases between them.

This chain links TRBV7-9 with TRBJ2-1, with D tentatively TRBD1 (5 bases). Per the germline V gene, CDR1 is SEHNR and CDR2 is FQNEAQ (reference sequence). V dropped 1 base and J dropped 7 bases, with 5 bases sitting between them. The CDR3 runs to 12 residues. The CDR3 DNA follows: TGTGCCAGCAGCTTAGAGGGGAATGAGCAGTTCTTC. This translates into CASSLEGNEQFF.

J is TRBJ1-2 and V is TRBV5-1, with 9 bases lining up with TRBD1. J lost 7 bases, V lost 0 bases, and 4 bases had no gene match. Germline V CDR1 and CDR2: SGHRS, YFSETQ. This CDR3 has 14 residues. As DNA, the CDR3 is TGCGCCAGCAGCTTGGAGGGACAGGGCTCTGGCTACACCTTC. Amino acid sequence: CASSLEGQGSGYTF.